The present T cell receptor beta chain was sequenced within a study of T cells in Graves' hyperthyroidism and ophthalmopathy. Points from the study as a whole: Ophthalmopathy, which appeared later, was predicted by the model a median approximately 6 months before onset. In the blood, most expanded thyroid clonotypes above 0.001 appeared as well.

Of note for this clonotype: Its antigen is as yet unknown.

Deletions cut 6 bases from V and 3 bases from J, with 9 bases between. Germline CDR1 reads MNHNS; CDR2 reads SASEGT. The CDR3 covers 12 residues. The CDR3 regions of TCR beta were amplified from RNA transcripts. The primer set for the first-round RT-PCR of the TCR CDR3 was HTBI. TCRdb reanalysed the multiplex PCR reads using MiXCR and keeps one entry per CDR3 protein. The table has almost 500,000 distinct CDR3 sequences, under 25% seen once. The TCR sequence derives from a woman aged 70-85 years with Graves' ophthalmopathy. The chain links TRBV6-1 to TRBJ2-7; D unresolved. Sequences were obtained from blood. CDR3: CASSGRFYEQYF. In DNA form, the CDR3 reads TGTGCCAGCAGCGGGCGATTCTACGAGCAGTACTTC.